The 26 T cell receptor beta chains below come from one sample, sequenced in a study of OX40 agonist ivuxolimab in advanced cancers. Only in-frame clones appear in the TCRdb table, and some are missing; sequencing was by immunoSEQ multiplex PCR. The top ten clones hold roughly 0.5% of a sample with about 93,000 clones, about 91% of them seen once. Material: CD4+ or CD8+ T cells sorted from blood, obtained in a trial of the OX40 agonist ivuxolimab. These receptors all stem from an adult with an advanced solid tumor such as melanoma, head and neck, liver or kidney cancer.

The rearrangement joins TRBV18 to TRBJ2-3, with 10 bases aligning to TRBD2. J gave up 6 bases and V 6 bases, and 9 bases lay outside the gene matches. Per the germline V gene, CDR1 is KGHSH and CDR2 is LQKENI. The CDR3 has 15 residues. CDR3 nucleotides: TGTGCCAGCTCCCAAAGCGGGGGGGCCAAGGATACGCAGTATTTT. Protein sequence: CASSQSGGAKDTQYF.

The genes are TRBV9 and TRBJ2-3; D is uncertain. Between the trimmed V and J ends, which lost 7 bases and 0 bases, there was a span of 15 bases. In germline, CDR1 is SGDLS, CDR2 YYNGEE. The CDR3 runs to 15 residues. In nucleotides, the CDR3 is TGTGCCAGCTCGCTGAACAGCCTTAGCACAGATACGCAGTATTTT. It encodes CASSLNSLSTDTQYF. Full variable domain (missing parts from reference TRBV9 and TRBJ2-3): DSGVTQTPKHLITATGQRVTLRCSPRSGDLSVYWYQQSLDQGLQFLIQYYNGEERAKGNILERFSAQQFPDLHSELNLSSLELGDSALYFCASSLNSLSTDTQYFGPGTRLTVL.

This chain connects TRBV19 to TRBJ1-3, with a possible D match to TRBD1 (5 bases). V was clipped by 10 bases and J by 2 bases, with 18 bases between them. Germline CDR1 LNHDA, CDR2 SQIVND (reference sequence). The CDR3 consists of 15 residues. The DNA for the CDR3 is TGTGCCACCCGTAGTGGGACTAACACTGGAAACACCATATATTTT. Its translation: CATRSGTNTGNTIYF.

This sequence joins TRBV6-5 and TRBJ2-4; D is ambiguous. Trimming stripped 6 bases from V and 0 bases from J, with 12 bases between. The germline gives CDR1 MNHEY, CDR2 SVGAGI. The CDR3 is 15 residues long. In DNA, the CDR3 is TGTGCCAGCAGCCTCACAGTTGTAGCCAAAAACATTCAGTACTTC. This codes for CASSLTVVAKNIQYF.

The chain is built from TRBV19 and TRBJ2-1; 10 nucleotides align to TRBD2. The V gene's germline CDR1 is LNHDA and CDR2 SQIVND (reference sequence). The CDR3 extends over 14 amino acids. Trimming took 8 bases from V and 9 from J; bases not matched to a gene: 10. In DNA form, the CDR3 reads TGTGCCAGTTCCGGGACTAGCGCTTTGGTTGAGCAGTTCTTC. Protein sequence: CASSGTSALVEQFF.

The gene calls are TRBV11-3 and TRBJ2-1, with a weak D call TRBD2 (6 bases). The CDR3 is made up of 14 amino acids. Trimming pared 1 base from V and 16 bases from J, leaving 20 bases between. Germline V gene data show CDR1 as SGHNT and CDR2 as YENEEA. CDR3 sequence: CASSLGEPGLGDFF. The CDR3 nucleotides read TGTGCCAGCAGCTTAGGGGAGCCGGGACTCGGAGACTTCTTC.

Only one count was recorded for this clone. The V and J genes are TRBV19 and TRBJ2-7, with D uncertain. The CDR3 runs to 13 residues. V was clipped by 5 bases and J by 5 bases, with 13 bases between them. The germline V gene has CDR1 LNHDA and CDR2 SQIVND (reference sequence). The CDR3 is CASSFPGNNEQYF. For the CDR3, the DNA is TGTGCCAGTAGTTTCCCTGGGAACAACGAGCAGTACTTC.

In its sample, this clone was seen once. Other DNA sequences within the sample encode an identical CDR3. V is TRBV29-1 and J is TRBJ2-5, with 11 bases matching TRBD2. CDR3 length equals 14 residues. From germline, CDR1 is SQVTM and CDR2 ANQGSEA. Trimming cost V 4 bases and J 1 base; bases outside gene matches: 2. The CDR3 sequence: CSVAGTSGQETQYF. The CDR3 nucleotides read TGCAGCGTTGCCGGGACTAGCGGCCAAGAGACCCAGTACTTC.

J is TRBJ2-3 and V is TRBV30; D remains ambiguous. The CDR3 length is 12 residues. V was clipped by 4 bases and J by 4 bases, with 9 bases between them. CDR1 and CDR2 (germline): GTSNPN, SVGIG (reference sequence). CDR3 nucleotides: TGTGCCTGGATGGCAGCCGCAGATACGCAGTATTTT. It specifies CAWMAAADTQYF.

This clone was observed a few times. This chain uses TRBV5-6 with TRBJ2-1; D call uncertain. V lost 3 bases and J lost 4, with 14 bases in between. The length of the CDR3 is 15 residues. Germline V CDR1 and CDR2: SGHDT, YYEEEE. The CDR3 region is CASSWASGRYNEQFF. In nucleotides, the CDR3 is TGTGCCAGCAGCTGGGCTTCGGGTCGGTACAATGAGCAGTTCTTC.

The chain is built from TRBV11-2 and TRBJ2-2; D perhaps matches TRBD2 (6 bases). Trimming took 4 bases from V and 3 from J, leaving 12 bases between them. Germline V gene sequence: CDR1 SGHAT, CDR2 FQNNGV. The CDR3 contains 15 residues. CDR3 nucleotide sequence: TGTGCCAGCAGCTCGTCCGGGAGCCACACCGGGGAGCTGTTTTTT. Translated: CASSSSGSHTGELFF.

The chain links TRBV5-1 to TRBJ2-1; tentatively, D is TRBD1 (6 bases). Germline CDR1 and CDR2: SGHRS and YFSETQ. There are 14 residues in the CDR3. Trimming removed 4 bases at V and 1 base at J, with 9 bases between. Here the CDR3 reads CASSKGQSYNEQFF. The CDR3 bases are TGCGCCAGCAGCAAAGGACAGTCCTACAATGAGCAGTTCTTC.

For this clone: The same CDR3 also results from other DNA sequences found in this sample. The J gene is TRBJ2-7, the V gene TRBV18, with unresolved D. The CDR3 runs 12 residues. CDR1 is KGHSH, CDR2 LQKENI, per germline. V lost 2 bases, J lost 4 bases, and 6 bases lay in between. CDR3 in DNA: TGTGCCAGCTCACCAACGGAATACGAGCAGTACTTC. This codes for CASSPTEYEQYF.

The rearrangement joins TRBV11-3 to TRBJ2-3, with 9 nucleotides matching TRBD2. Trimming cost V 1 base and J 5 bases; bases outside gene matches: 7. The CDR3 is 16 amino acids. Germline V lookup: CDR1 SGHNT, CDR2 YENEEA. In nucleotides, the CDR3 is TGTGCCAGCAGCTTAGGGGCTAGCGGGAACGGAGATACGCAGTATTTT. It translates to CASSLGASGNGDTQYF.

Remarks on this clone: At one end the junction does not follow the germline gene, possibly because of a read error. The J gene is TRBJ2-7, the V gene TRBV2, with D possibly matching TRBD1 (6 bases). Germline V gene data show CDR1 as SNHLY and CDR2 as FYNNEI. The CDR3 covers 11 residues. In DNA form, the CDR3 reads TGTGCCAGCAGTGGGACAGCCGTCATTAACTTC. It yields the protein CASSGTAVINF.

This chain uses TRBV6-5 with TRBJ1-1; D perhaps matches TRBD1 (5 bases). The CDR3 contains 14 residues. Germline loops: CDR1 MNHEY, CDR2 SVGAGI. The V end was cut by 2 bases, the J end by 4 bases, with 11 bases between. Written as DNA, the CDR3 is TGTGCCAGCAGTTACCCTGACAGACGCACTGAAGCTTTCTTT. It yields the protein CASSYPDRRTEAFF.

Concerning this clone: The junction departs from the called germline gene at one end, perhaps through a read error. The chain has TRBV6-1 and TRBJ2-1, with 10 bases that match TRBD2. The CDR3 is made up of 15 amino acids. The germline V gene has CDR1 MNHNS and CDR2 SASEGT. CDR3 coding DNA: TGTGCCAGCAGCGAAGCGGGAGGGCCGAAGGATGAGCAGTTCTTC. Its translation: CASSEAGGPKDEQFF.

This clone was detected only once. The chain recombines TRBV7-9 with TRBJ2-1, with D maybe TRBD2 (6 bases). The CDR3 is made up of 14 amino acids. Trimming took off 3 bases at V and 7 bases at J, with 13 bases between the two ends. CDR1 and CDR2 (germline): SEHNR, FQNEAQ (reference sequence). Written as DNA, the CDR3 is TGTGCCAGCAGCTTTGGCGGGGCCAGGAATGAGCAGTTCTTC. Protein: CASSFGGARNEQFF.

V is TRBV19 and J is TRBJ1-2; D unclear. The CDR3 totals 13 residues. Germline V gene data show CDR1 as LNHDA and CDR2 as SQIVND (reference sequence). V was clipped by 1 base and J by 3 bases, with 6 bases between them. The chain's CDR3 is CASSIGEDYGYTF. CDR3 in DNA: TGTGCCAGTAGTATAGGGGAGGACTATGGCTACACCTTC.

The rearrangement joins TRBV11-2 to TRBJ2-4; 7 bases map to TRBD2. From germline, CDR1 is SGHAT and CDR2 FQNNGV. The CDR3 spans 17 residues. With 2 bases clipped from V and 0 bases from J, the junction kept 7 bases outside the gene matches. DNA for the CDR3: TGTGCCAGCAGCTTACCCCCTGGGAGGGTAGCCAAAAACATTCAGTACTTC. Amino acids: CASSLPPGRVAKNIQYF. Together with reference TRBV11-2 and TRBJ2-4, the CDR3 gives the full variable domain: EAGVAQSPRYKIIEKRQSVAFWCNPISGHATLYWYQQILGQGPKLLIQFQNNGVVDDSQLPKDRFSAERLKGVDSTLKIQPAKLEDSAVYLCASSLPPGRVAKNIQYFGAGTRLSVL.

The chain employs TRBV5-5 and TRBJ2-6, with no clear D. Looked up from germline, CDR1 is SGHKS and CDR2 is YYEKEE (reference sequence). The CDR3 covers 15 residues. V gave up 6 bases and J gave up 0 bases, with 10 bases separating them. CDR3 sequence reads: CASTLDISGANVLTF. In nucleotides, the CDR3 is TGTGCCAGCACCCTAGACATCTCTGGGGCCAACGTCCTGACTTTC. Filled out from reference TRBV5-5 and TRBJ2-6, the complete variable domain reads DAGVTQSPTHLIKTRGQQVTLRCSPISGHKSVSWYQQVLGQGPQFIFQYYEKEERGRGNFPDRFSARQFPNYSSELNVNALLLGDSALYLCASTLDISGANVLTFGAGSRLTVL.

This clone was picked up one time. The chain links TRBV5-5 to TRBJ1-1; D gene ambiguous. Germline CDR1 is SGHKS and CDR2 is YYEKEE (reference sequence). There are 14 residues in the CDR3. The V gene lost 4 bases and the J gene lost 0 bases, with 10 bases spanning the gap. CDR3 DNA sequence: TGTGCCAGCAGCATGAGAATCATGAACACTGAAGCTTTCTTT. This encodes CASSMRIMNTEAFF.

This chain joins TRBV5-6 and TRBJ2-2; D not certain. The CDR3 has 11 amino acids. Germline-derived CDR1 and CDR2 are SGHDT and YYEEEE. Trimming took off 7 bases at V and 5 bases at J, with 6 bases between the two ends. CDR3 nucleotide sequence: TGTGCCAGCTTTTCGACCGGGGAGCTGTTTTTT. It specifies CASFSTGELFF.

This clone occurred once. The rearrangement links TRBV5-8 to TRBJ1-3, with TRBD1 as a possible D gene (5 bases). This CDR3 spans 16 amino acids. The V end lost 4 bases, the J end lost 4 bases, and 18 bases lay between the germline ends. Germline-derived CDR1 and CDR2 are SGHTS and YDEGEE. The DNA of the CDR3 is TGTGCCAGCAGCGAGACAGTAGGTTTGCGAGGAAACACCATATATTTT. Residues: CASSETVGLRGNTIYF.

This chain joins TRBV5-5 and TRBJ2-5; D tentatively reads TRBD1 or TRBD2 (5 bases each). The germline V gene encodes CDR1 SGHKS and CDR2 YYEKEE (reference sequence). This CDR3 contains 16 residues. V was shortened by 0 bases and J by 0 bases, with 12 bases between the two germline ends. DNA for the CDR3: TGTGCCAGCAGCTTGGCCCGGGACGGATACCAAGAGACCCAGTACTTC. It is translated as CASSLARDGYQETQYF.

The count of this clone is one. The CDR3 loop reads CASSESALGINEQFF. In DNA, the CDR3 is TGCGCCAGCAGTGAATCCGCACTAGGGATAAATGAGCAGTTCTTC. The rearrangement joins TRBV10-1 to TRBJ2-1, with a weak D call TRBD2 (5 bases). Germline CDR1 WNHNN, CDR2 SYGVQD (reference sequence). Trimming took 3 bases from V and 7 from J, leaving 16 bases between them. The CDR3 totals 15 residues.